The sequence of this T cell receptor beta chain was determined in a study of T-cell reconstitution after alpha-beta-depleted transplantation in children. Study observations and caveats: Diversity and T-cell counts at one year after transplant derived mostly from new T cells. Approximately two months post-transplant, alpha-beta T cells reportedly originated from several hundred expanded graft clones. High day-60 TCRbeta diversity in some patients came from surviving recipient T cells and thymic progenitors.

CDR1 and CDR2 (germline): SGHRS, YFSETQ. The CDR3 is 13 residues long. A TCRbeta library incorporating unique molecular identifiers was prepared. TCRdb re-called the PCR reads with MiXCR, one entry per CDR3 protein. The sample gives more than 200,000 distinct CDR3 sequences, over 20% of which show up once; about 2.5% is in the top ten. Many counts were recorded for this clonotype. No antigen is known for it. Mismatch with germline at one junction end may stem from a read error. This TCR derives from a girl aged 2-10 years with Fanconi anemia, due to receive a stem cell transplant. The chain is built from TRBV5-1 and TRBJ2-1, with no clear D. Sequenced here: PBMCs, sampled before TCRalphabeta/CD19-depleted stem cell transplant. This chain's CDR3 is CASSLSGYNEQFF. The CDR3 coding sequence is TGTGCCAGCAGCTTAAGTGGGTACAATGAGCAGTTCTTC.